A single sample gave rise to the 23 T cell receptor beta chains below, sequenced in a study of neurological immune-mediated disorders. One entry per CDR3 protein, called by TCRdb with MiXCR from the 5' RACE reads. Of roughly 56,000 distinct CDR3 sequences in the sample, approximately 10% were seen once. Source material: PBMCs. Receptors were obtained from a man in his sixties in good health.

This clonotype showed up many times. J is TRBJ1-5 and V is TRBV3-1; D may be TRBD1 (6 bases). CDR3 length equals 13 residues. The V gene's germline CDR1 is LGHDT and CDR2 YNNKEL (reference sequence). Trimming stripped 6 bases from V and 4 bases from J, with 10 bases between. CDR3 in amino acids: CASSYTGNQPQHF. DNA of the CDR3: TGTGCCAGCAGTTATACAGGGAATCAGCCCCAGCATTTT. The full variable domain, with the rest looked up from reference TRBV3-1 and TRBJ1-5, is DTAVSQTPKYLVTQMGNDKSIKCEQNLGHDTMYWYKQDSKKFLKIMFSYNNKELIINETVPNRFSPKSPDKAHLNLHINSLELGDSAVYFCASSYTGNQPQHFGDGTRLSIL.

This clonotype was observed many times. The chain recombines TRBV28 with TRBJ2-2; the D is unclear. The germline CDR1 and CDR2 sequences are MDHEN and SYDVKM. The CDR3 has 17 amino acids. Trimming shortened V by 5 bases and J by 1 base, and 17 bases separated the two germline ends. CDR3 loop: CASSPPRTTLNTGELFF. The DNA of the CDR3 is TGTGCCAGCAGTCCCCCCCGCACTACTTTGAACACCGGGGAGCTGTTTTTT. Together with reference TRBV28 and TRBJ2-2, the CDR3 gives the full variable domain: DVKVTQSSRYLVKRTGEKVFLECVQDMDHENMFWYRQDPGLGLRLIYFSYDVKMKEKGDIPEGYSVSREKKERFSLILESASTNQTSMYLCASSPPRTTLNTGELFFGEGSRLTVL.

This clonotype was detected ten times or more. The rearrangement joins TRBV5-1 to TRBJ2-5; TRBD2 agrees at 9 bases. Germline V CDR1 and CDR2: SGHRS, YFSETQ. The V and J ends lost 0 bases and 5 bases, in that order; junction bases with no gene match: 14. There are 18 residues in the CDR3. The CDR3 protein is CASSLAGGGAYQGETQYF. As DNA, the CDR3 is TGCGCCAGCAGCTTGGCCGGCGGGGGGGCCTACCAGGGGGAGACCCAGTACTTC.

Concerning this clonotype itself: With a much larger clone just one base away, this may be a read error. DNA of the CDR3: TGCAGTGCTAGTAGTAAGATCAATGAGCAGTTCTTC. Protein sequence: CSASSKINEQFF. The genes are TRBV20-1 and TRBJ2-1, with unresolved D. There are 12 residues in the CDR3. Germline CDR1 is DFQATT and CDR2 is SNEGSKA (reference sequence). The V end lost 3 bases, the J end lost 6 bases, and 9 bases lay between the germline ends.

This clonotype has ten or more counts. This chain uses TRBV5-6 with TRBJ1-1, with D hard to call. V lost 7 bases to trimming and J lost 0 bases, with 10 bases between them. Germline lookup yields CDR1 SGHDT and CDR2 YYEEEE. The CDR3 extends over 13 amino acids. The chain's CDR3 is CASGRELNTEAFF. CDR3 in DNA: TGTGCCAGCGGTAGGGAGCTGAACACTGAAGCTTTCTTT. Filled out from reference TRBV5-6 and TRBJ1-1, the complete variable domain reads DAGVTQSPTHLIKTRGQQVTLRCSPKSGHDTVSWYQQALGQGPQFIFQYYEEEERQRGNFPDRFSGHQFPNYSSELNVNALLLGDSALYLCASGRELNTEAFFGQGTRLTVV.

The V call is TRBV19, the J call TRBJ1-1; 9 nucleotides line up with TRBD1. Trimming removed 10 bases from V and 5 bases from J; junction bases left unmatched: 8. CDR3 size: 13 residues. The germline gives CDR1 LNHDA, CDR2 SQIVND (reference sequence). The DNA of the CDR3 is TGTGCCACCCGACAGGGGGTAAGGACTGAAGCTTTCTTT. Translating it yields CATRQGVRTEAFF.

This clonotype was counted ten times or more. The genes are TRBV5-5 and TRBJ1-6; weak D call: TRBD1 (6 bases). The V gene's germline CDR1 is SGHKS and CDR2 YYEKEE (reference sequence). The length of the CDR3 is 16 residues. Trimming pared 0 bases from V and 7 bases from J, leaving 14 bases between. The CDR3, as DNA: TGTGCCAGCAGCTTGGAGGGAGGACAGCTGAATTCACCCCTCCACTTT. Its translation: CASSLEGGQLNSPLHF.

This clonotype was observed many times. The chain couples TRBV20-1 to TRBJ2-3, with 10 nucleotides matching TRBD2. This CDR3 has 18 amino acids. Germline CDR1 DFQATT, CDR2 SNEGSKA (reference sequence). The J segment lost 7 bases and the V segment lost 3 bases, leaving 19 bases of the junction unmatched. The chain's CDR3 is CSARGTASGGAGVYTQYF. DNA of the CDR3: TGCAGTGCTAGGGGGACTGCCAGCGGGGGGGCCGGTGTATATACGCAGTATTTT.

Ten or more counts support this clonotype. The chain uses TRBV6-2 or TRBV6-3 and TRBJ2-3; no clear D gene. The CDR3 has 12 amino acids. Looked up from germline, CDR1 is MNHEY and CDR2 is SVGEGT. V was shortened by 5 bases and J by 3 bases, with 6 bases between the two germline ends. This CDR3 is CASSRMTDTQYF. CDR3 nucleotides: TGTGCCAGCAGTCGGATGACAGATACGCAGTATTTT.

The chain is built from TRBV5-1 and TRBJ2-7; D unresolved. Trimming shortened V by 3 bases and J by 5 bases, and 15 bases separated the two germline ends. The CDR3 contains 14 residues. CDR1 SGHRS and CDR2 YFSETQ come from the germline V gene. The CDR3 coding sequence is TGCGCCAGCAGCTCAACGGAGATTGGGGACGAGCAGTACTTC. It encodes CASSSTEIGDEQYF. Complete variable domain (other parts from reference TRBV5-1 and TRBJ2-7): KAGVTQTPRYLIKTRGQQVTLSCSPISGHRSVSWYQQTPGQGLQFLFEYFSETQRNKGNFPGRFSGRQFSNSRSEMNVSTLELGDSALYLCASSSTEIGDEQYFGPGTRLTVT.

This clonotype was counted at least ten times. The chain employs TRBV29-1 and TRBJ1-1; D is unclear. The CDR3 is made up of 12 amino acids. V was clipped by 0 bases and J by 5 bases, with 7 bases between them. Germline CDR1 reads SQVTM; CDR2 reads ANQGSEA. The CDR3 protein is CSVEEVGTEAFF. The CDR3 nucleotides read TGCAGCGTTGAAGAGGTGGGGACTGAAGCTTTCTTT.

This clonotype was seen ten or more times. The chain uses TRBV7-2 and TRBJ1-2; 8 bases fit TRBD1. The CDR3 runs 16 residues. Germline CDR1 reads SGHTA; CDR2 reads FQGNSA. J lost 7 bases, V lost 2 bases, and 12 bases had no gene match. CDR3 in amino acids: CASSLQGAGFGGGYTF. CDR3 coding DNA: TGTGCCAGCAGCTTACAGGGGGCGGGGTTCGGTGGTGGCTACACCTTC.

This clonotype was recorded many times. DNA of the CDR3: TGCGCCAGCAGCCCGCTCCCCGAGGGGCTCACGCGAACCGGGGAGCTGTTTTTT. This gives the protein CASSPLPEGLTRTGELFF. V usage is TRBV4-1 and J usage is TRBJ2-2, with D possibly being TRBD1 or TRBD2 (5 bases each). The germline gives CDR1 MGHRA, CDR2 YSYEKL. CDR3 length: 18 residues. Between the trimmed V and J ends, which lost 4 bases and 5 bases, there was a span of 23 bases.

This clonotype was detected many times. The rearrangement uses TRBV5-5 and TRBJ1-1; a possible D gene is TRBD1 (5 bases). Germline lookup yields CDR1 SGHKS and CDR2 YYEKEE (reference sequence). The CDR3 is 15 amino acids. Trimming removed 5 bases from V and 2 bases from J, with 16 bases in between. CDR3 loop: CASRTWDGINTEAFF. Here the CDR3 DNA reads TGTGCCAGCAGGACCTGGGACGGAATTAACACTGAAGCTTTCTTT.

This clonotype was counted ten times or more. The chain links TRBV29-1 to TRBJ1-1; D possibly corresponds to TRBD1 (5 bases). Trimming removed 3 bases from V and 6 bases from J, with 8 bases in between. The CDR3 is made up of 11 amino acids. Per the germline V gene, CDR1 is SQVTM and CDR2 is ANQGSEA. The CDR3: CSVDWGSEAFF. CDR3 coding DNA: TGCAGCGTTGACTGGGGGTCTGAAGCTTTCTTT.

This clonotype appeared many times. The rearrangement links TRBV5-1 to TRBJ2-5; D is uncertain. CDR3 length: 12 amino acids. Trimming pared 1 base from V and 1 base from J, leaving 2 bases between. Per the germline V gene, CDR1 is SGHRS and CDR2 is YFSETQ. The CDR3 is CASSLTQETQYF. Written as DNA, the CDR3 is TGCGCCAGCAGCTTGACCCAAGAGACCCAGTACTTC.

This clonotype was recorded at least ten times. J is TRBJ2-1 and V is TRBV11-2; no clear D gene. The CDR3 is made up of 12 amino acids. Trimming pared 5 bases from V and 7 bases from J, leaving 9 bases between. Per germline, CDR1 SGHAT and CDR2 FQNNGV. The CDR3 DNA reads TGTGCCAGCAGCCAGAACTCGAATGAGCAGTTCTTC. It translates to CASSQNSNEQFF.

This clonotype was counted ten times or more. This chain joins TRBV11-3 and TRBJ2-5; TRBD1 is a possible D gene (6 bases). The V gene's germline CDR1 is SGHNT and CDR2 YENEEA. Between the trimmed V and J ends, which lost 4 bases and 2 bases, there was a span of 14 bases. The CDR3 spans 15 residues. DNA for the CDR3: TGTGCCAGCAGCTCGCAGACAGGACCGCAAGAGACCCAGTACTTC. Its protein product is CASSSQTGPQETQYF. Supplemented by reference TRBV11-3 and TRBJ2-5, the full variable domain reads EAGVVQSPRYKIIEKKQPVAFWCNPISGHNTLYWYLQNLGQGPELLIRYENEEAVDDSQLPKDRFSAERLKGVDSTLKIQPAELGDSAVYLCASSSQTGPQETQYFGPGTRLLVL.

With regard to this clonotype: A read error may explain this, as a much larger clone is one base away. J is TRBJ2-1 and V is TRBV5-5; D remains unclear. The CDR3 is 16 amino acids. The germline V gene encodes CDR1 SGHKS and CDR2 YYEKEE (reference sequence). V was cut by 4 bases and J by 4 bases, with 18 bases left in between. DNA for the CDR3: TGTGCCAGCAGCCGCCAGAAGGGCATCTCTTACAATGAGCAGTTCTTC. Protein: CASSRQKGISYNEQFF.

This clonotype was seen ten or more times. V and J are TRBV3-1 and TRBJ1-1; D gene ambiguous. Trimming removed 0 bases from V and 7 bases from J, with 9 bases in between. Germline V lookup: CDR1 LGHDT, CDR2 YNNKEL (reference sequence). The CDR3 has 13 residues. The CDR3 region is CASSQESSGEAFF. For the CDR3, the DNA is TGTGCCAGCAGCCAAGAGTCGAGTGGTGAAGCTTTCTTT.

The sample holds many counts of this clonotype. The gene calls are TRBV5-1 and TRBJ1-1, with D tentatively TRBD1 (5 bases). The germline V and J ends were trimmed by 4 bases and 3 bases, with 7 bases remaining between them. The CDR3 runs to 12 residues. Germline CDR1 and CDR2: SGHRS and YFSETQ. The CDR3 region has the DNA TGCGCCAGCAGCGTGGGGGACACTGAAGCTTTCTTT. The encoded protein is CASSVGDTEAFF.

This clonotype came up many times. V and J are TRBV10-1 and TRBJ2-1; possibly TRBD2 for D (5 bases). This CDR3 has 14 amino acids. V was shortened by 3 bases and J by 8 bases, with 14 bases between the two germline ends. Germline CDR1 reads WNHNN; CDR2 reads SYGVQD (reference sequence). Here the CDR3 reads CASSDRIPGDEQFF. The DNA of the CDR3 is TGCGCCAGCAGTGATCGGATCCCCGGGGATGAGCAGTTCTTC.

At least ten counts were recorded for this clonotype. CDR3 sequence: CASSQLAGGNNEQFF. In DNA, the CDR3 is TGCGCCAGCAGCCAGCTAGCGGGGGGGAACAATGAGCAGTTCTTC. V gene TRBV5-1 combines with J gene TRBJ2-1; 12 nucleotides agree with TRBD2. The V and J ends lost 4 bases and 5 bases, in that order; junction bases with no gene match: 4. The CDR3 has 15 amino acids. Germline loops: CDR1 SGHRS, CDR2 YFSETQ.